This T cell receptor beta chain was recovered during a study of cytomegalovirus exposure and HLA in healthy donors. Study-wide results and limits: TCR beta sequences reportedly predicted the HLA-A and HLA-B alleles of most subjects accurately.

Primers included in the PCR were 60 Vbeta and 13 Jbeta primers. Some clones are missing from TCRdb's copy, which holds only in-frame ones; the method was immunoSEQ multiplex PCR. The sample yields 130,000 or so clones, about 76% seen once. To note about this clone: Its antigen is not identified.

Material: PBMCs. The receptor was isolated from a woman in her forties in good health and CMV-seronegative.

The CDR3 DNA reads as TGTGCCAGCAGCCTGGGACTAGCGGGGAAAGAGACCCAGTACTTC. It codes for CASSLGLAGKETQYF. J is TRBJ2-5 and V is TRBV11-3; TRBD2 agrees at 13 bases. CDR1 is SGHNT, CDR2 YENEEA, per germline. The V gene end was trimmed by 5 bases and the J gene end by 3 bases; junction bases not matched to a gene: 3. CDR3 length equals 15 residues.